Following are 10 T cell receptor beta chains from one sample sequenced in a study of blood T cell repertoires in COVID-19 (dated by TCRdb to the early 2020s). To prepare the library, the immunoSEQ multiplex PCR assay was applied. The immuneACCESS repertoire file appears here via TCRdb, limited to in-frame rearrangements. These files lack a portion of the clones; in checked studies, under half of the deficit traces to unresolved V genes, and the cause of the others is not known. Present in this sample are 300,000 or so clones, roughly 87% of which were seen just once. Approximately 5.4% of the sample comes from the top ten. Sequenced material: PBMCs or T cells enriched from blood (not recorded which). The receptors were gathered from a woman in her twenties or thirties who had recovered from COVID-19.

Only one count was recorded for this clone. This CDR3 reads CASSESGARVYGYTF. The DNA for the CDR3 is TGTGCCAGCAGTGAATCTGGGGCTAGGGTCTATGGCTACACCTTC. This chain joins TRBV25-1 and TRBJ1-2; D is possibly TRBD1 (5 bases). Germline V gene sequence: CDR1 MGHDK, CDR2 SYGVNS. CDR3 size: 15 residues. Trimming took 1 base from V and 4 from J, leaving 13 bases between them.

The chain uses TRBV30 and TRBJ1-2; D gene unclear. Germline CDR1 and CDR2: GTSNPN and SVGIG (reference sequence). This CDR3 comprises 15 residues. V lost 2 bases to trimming and J lost 2 bases, with 15 bases between them. The CDR3 region has the DNA TGTGCCTGGAGTCCAGTCGGAGATCCCAACTATGGCTACACCTTC. This sequence encodes CAWSPVGDPNYGYTF. Complete variable domain (other parts from reference TRBV30 and TRBJ1-2): SQTIHQWPATLVQPVGSPLSLECTVEGTSNPNLYWYRQAAGRGLQLLFYSVGIGQISSEVPQNLSASRPQDRQFILSSKKLLLSDSGFYLCAWSPVGDPNYGYTFGSGTRLTVV.

This clone was picked up one time. The DNA for the CDR3 is TGTGCCAGCAGCCTTGACAGGGGGCTAATCCCGAATTCACCCCTCCACTTT. It specifies CASSLDRGLIPNSPLHF. This chain uses TRBV5-6 with TRBJ1-6; the match to TRBD1 covers 10 bases. CDR1 and CDR2 from the germline V gene are SGHDT and YYEEEE. With 4 bases clipped from V and 7 bases from J, the junction kept 11 bases outside the gene matches. This CDR3 is built from 17 residues.

The chain carries TRBV18 and TRBJ2-1, with 9 bases identical to TRBD2. CDR1 KGHSH and CDR2 LQKENI come from the germline V gene. Unmatched junction bases numbered 4, after V lost 3 bases and J lost 7 bases. CDR3 length: 14 amino acids. CDR3 sequence reads: CASSPTRGGNEQFF. The CDR3 DNA follows: TGTGCCAGCTCACCGACGCGGGGGGGGAATGAGCAGTTCTTC.

This chain links TRBV3-1 (or the pseudogene TRBV3-2) with TRBJ2-5; no reliable D call. Germline loops: CDR1 LGHDT, CDR2 YNNKEL (reference sequence). Trimming cost V 4 bases and J 1 base, with 7 bases left between them. The CDR3 runs 13 residues. The CDR3 bases are TGTGCCAGCAGCCCCTCTCGCCAAGAGACCCAGTACTTC. This codes for CASSPSRQETQYF.

The gene calls are TRBV27 and TRBJ1-1; D perhaps matches TRBD1 (6 bases). The CDR3 length is 17 residues. Trimming cost V 3 bases and J 1 base, with 18 bases left between them. Germline values: CDR1 MNHEY, CDR2 SMNVEV (reference sequence). The CDR3 loop is CASSFWGGGKGNTEAFF. The CDR3, as DNA: TGTGCCAGCAGTTTCTGGGGAGGGGGGAAAGGGAACACTGAAGCTTTCTTT.

This clone was picked up one time. This sequence joins TRBV6-4 and TRBJ1-5; no reliable D call. This CDR3 region has 11 residues. The V gene's germline CDR1 is MRHNA and CDR2 SNTAGT. V was pared by 7 bases and J by 3 bases, with 4 bases between. CDR3 in DNA: TGTGCCAGCACTCTCAATCAGCCCCAGCATTTT. Protein: CASTLNQPQHF.

The chain joins TRBV7-2 to TRBJ1-2; 8 bases agree with TRBD1. This CDR3 spans 15 amino acids. The J segment lost 4 bases and the V segment lost 5 bases, leaving 9 bases of the junction unmatched. The V gene's germline CDR1 is SGHTA and CDR2 FQGNSA. CDR3 sequence reads: CASSPTATGGYGYTF. The CDR3, as DNA: TGTGCCAGCAGCCCAACGGCTACAGGGGGCTATGGCTACACCTTC.

The rearrangement links TRBV2 to TRBJ1-2; 11 bases fit TRBD1. The CDR3 runs to 14 residues. V dropped 5 bases and J dropped 8; count of bases not matched to a gene: 7. Looked up from germline, CDR1 is SNHLY and CDR2 is FYNNEI. The DNA of the CDR3 is TGTGCCAGCAGTCCGGGACAGGGGGTGTACGGCTACACCTTC. It yields the protein CASSPGQGVYGYTF.

In the case of this clone: Relative to the germline gene, one junction end is altered; a read error may explain this. This rearrangement joins TRBV2 to TRBJ1-2; 7 nucleotides align to TRBD1. Germline V gives CDR1 SNHLY, CDR2 FYNNEI. The CDR3 has 13 amino acids. The CDR3 here is CASRTGTEVREGF. The CDR3 nucleotides read TGTGCCAGCAGAACCGGGACAGAGGTCCGGGAGGGCTTC.